Shown below are 14 T cell receptor beta chains from a single sample sequenced in a study of T cell changes during pregnancy in multiple sclerosis. TCRdb's copy holds only in-frame clones and misses some; the assay was immunoSEQ multiplex PCR. Of some 80,000 clones listed, roughly 96% are singletons. The sample was peripheral blood, taken in the second trimester of pregnancy. Receptors were obtained from a female donor with multiple sclerosis, enrolled in a pregnancy study.

V gene TRBV7-2 combines with J gene TRBJ1-5, with 8 bases identical to TRBD1. Germline CDR1 reads SGHTA; CDR2 reads FQGNSA. This CDR3 has 14 residues. The V and J ends lost 4 bases and 7 bases, in that order; junction bases with no gene match: 6. The CDR3 nucleotides are TGTGCCAGCAGCTCGCAGGGGGCAGGCCAGCCCCAGCATTTT. This gives the protein CASSSQGAGQPQHF.

The gene calls are TRBV7-3 and TRBJ2-6, with 11 positions matching TRBD2. The CDR3 has 19 amino acids. From germline, CDR1 is SGHTA and CDR2 FQGTGA. The V segment lost 1 base and the J segment 0 bases; nucleotides outside the gene matches: 5. CDR3: CASSLMGTSGYSGANVLTF. CDR3 coding DNA: TGTGCCAGCAGCTTAATGGGGACTAGCGGATACTCTGGGGCCAACGTCCTGACTTTC.

The chain has TRBV28 and TRBJ1-1; tentative D call: TRBD1 (6 bases). Germline values: CDR1 MDHEN, CDR2 SYDVKM. V was shortened by 1 base and J by 5 bases, with 14 bases between the two germline ends. This CDR3 region has 15 residues. The CDR3 loop reads CASSLSGVGRTEAFF. The CDR3 region has the DNA TGTGCCAGCAGTTTATCAGGGGTTGGTCGGACTGAAGCTTTCTTT.

This sequence joins TRBV6-1 and TRBJ1-2; tentative D call: TRBD1 (5 bases). V lost 6 bases and J lost 0, with 11 bases in between. The CDR3 has 14 amino acids. From germline, CDR1 is MNHNS and CDR2 SASEGT. CDR3: CASSDRATNYGYTF. As DNA, the CDR3 is TGTGCCAGCAGCGACAGAGCGACTAACTATGGCTACACCTTC.

There are many counts of this clone. V and J are TRBV29-1 and TRBJ1-1; 7 bases map to TRBD1. V lost 5 bases, J lost 3 bases, and 3 bases stayed unmatched. The length of the CDR3 is 12 residues. Germline V gene lookup returns CDR1 SQVTM and CDR2 ANQGSEA. The CDR3 nucleotides are TGCAGCGTTCGACAGGGAGACACTGAAGCTTTCTTT. It yields the protein CSVRQGDTEAFF.

This clone was picked up one time. The chain joins TRBV19 to TRBJ1-5, with 8 bases that match TRBD1. The germline V gene has CDR1 LNHDA and CDR2 SQIVND (reference sequence). The CDR3 contains 12 residues. Trimming took 10 bases from V and 5 from J; bases not matched to a gene: 4. CDR3 in amino acids: CATQGADQPQHF. CDR3 DNA: TGTGCCACGCAGGGGGCCGATCAGCCCCAGCATTTT.

This chain joins TRBV9 and TRBJ1-2; 10 bases map to TRBD1. Trimming removed 0 bases from V and 4 bases from J; junction bases left unmatched: 3. The CDR3 totals 15 residues. From germline, CDR1 is SGDLS and CDR2 YYNGEE. DNA for the CDR3: TGTGCCAGCAGCGTAGCGACAGGGGGCAGCTATGGCTACACCTTC. Protein: CASSVATGGSYGYTF.

The chain's CDR3 is CASSLNSATYEQYF. The CDR3 nucleotides read TGCGCCAGCAGCTTGAACAGTGCCACCTACGAGCAGTACTTC. J is TRBJ2-7 and V is TRBV5-1; D not certain. CDR1 and CDR2 (germline): SGHRS, YFSETQ. The CDR3 contains 14 residues. Trimming took off 1 base at V and 2 bases at J, with 10 bases between the two ends.

This clone came up once. The J gene is TRBJ1-4, the V gene TRBV5-1; the match to TRBD1 covers 8 bases. CDR1 and CDR2 (germline): SGHRS, YFSETQ. This CDR3 has 13 amino acids. V lost 2 bases, J lost 8 bases, and 2 bases stayed unmatched. CDR3 coding DNA: TGCGCCAGCAGCTTCGCAGGGGGCGAAAAACTGTTTTTT. This encodes CASSFAGGEKLFF.

This rearrangement joins TRBV9 to TRBJ2-2; 7 nucleotides align to TRBD1. Germline CDR1 and CDR2: SGDLS and YYNGEE. The junction had 7 bases not matched to a gene; V was cut back by 0 bases and J by 14 bases. The CDR3 has 13 residues. The CDR3 DNA sequence: TGTGCCAGCAGCGTAGAACCGACAGGGTTCCTGTTTTTT. Its translation is CASSVEPTGFLFF.

The J gene is TRBJ1-2, the V gene TRBV27, with D possibly TRBD1 on 5 matching bases. Germline values: CDR1 MNHEY, CDR2 SMNVEV (reference sequence). V was pared by 3 bases and J by 3 bases, with 8 bases between. The CDR3 length is 13 residues. CDR3 residues: CASSLGQYYGYTF. For the CDR3, the DNA is TGTGCCAGCAGTTTGGGGCAGTACTATGGCTACACCTTC.

The V call is TRBV7-9, the J call TRBJ2-1, with 11 bases fitting TRBD2. Unmatched junction bases numbered 9, after V lost 1 base and J lost 10 bases. The CDR3 is 16 amino acids. Looked up from germline, CDR1 is SEHNR and CDR2 is FQNEAQ (reference sequence). In DNA, the CDR3 is TGTGCCAGCAGCTTAGTGGTACTAGCGGGAGCTGGGGAGCAGTTCTTC. Its translation is CASSLVVLAGAGEQFF.

This rearrangement joins TRBV7-6 to TRBJ2-1; 8 bases align to TRBD1. Germline CDR1 SGHVS, CDR2 FNYEAQ. The V segment lost 5 bases and the J segment 9 bases; nucleotides outside the gene matches: 15. CDR3 length: 16 residues. CDR3: CASSPRQGSSIAEQFF. Written as DNA, the CDR3 is TGTGCCAGCAGCCCCCGACAGGGGAGTAGTATTGCTGAGCAGTTCTTC.

A single count supports this clone. The chain's CDR3 is CASSFRGSDTGELFF. For the CDR3, the DNA is TGTGCCAGCAGTTTCCGGGGATCGGACACCGGGGAGCTGTTTTTT. The genes are TRBV27 and TRBJ2-2; D is possibly TRBD2 (5 bases). The CDR3 consists of 15 residues. Germline CDR1 and CDR2: MNHEY and SMNVEV (reference sequence). V gave up 3 bases and J gave up 3 bases, with 11 bases separating them.